This TCR beta chain was observed in a study of T cells in narcolepsy. Deletions cut 6 bases from V and 4 bases from J, with 10 bases between. This CDR3 comprises 12 residues. Germline V gene data show CDR1 as SQVTM and CDR2 as ANQGSEA. This clone was detected only a few times. Method: immunoSEQ multiplex PCR; TCRdb's copy keeps in-frame clones and lacks some. Here the sample spans nearly 25,000 clones, 55% to 80% being singletons. This chain joins TRBV29-1 and TRBJ1-3; D may be TRBD1 (5 bases). The specimen was memory (CD45RA-) CD4+ T cells from blood. The source is a human donor in good health. The CDR3 DNA sequence: TGCAGCGTCCTGACAGACGGAAACACCATATATTTT. Its protein is CSVLTDGNTIYF. Filled out from reference TRBV29-1 and TRBJ1-3, the complete variable domain reads SAVISQKPSRDICQRGTSLTIQCQVDSQVTMMFWYRQQPGQSLTLIATANQGSEATYESGFVIDKFPISRPNLTFSTLTVSNMSPEDSSIYLCSVLTDGNTIYFGEGSWLTVV.